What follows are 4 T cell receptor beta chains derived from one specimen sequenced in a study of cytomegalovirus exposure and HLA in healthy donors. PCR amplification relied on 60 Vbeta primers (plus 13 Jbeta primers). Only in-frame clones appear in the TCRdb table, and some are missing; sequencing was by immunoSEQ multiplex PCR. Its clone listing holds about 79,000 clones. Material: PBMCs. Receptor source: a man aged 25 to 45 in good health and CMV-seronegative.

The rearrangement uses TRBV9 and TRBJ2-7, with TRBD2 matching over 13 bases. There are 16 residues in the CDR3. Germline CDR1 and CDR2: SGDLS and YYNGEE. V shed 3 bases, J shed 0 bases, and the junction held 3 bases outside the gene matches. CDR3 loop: CASSDGTSGASYEQYF. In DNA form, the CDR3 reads TGTGCCAGCAGCGACGGGACTAGCGGGGCCTCCTACGAGCAGTACTTC.

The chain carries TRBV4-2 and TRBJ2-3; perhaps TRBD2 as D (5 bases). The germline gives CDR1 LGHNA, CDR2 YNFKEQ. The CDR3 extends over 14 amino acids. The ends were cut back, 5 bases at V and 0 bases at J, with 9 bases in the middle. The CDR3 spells CASSSRTSTDTQYF. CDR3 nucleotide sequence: TGTGCCAGCAGCTCCAGGACTAGCACAGATACGCAGTATTTT.

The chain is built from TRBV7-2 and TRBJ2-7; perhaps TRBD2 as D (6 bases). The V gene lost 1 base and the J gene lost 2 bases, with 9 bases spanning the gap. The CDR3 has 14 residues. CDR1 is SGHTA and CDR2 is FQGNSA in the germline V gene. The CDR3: CASSLDGRAYEQYF. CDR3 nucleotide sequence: TGTGCCAGCAGCTTAGACGGGAGAGCCTACGAGCAGTACTTC.

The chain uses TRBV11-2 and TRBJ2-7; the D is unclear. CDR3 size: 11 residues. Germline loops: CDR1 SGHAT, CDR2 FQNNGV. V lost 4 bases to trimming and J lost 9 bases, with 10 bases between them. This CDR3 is CASSYSGGQYF. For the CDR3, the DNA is TGTGCCAGCAGCTACAGTGGTGGGCAGTACTTC.